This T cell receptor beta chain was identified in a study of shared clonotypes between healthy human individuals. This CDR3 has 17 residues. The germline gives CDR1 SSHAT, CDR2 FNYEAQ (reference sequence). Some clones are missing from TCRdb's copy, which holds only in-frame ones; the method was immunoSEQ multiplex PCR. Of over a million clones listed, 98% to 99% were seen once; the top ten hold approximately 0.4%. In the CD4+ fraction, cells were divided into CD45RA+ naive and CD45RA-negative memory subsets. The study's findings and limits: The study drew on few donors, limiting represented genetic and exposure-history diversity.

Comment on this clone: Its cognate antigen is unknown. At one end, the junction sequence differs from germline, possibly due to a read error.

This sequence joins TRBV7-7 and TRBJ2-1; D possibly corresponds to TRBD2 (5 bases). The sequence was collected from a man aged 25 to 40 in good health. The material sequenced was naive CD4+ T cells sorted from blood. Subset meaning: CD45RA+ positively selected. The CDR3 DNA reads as TGTGCTAGCAGCCCGATTGCTGAGGGAAGCTCCTACAATGAGCAGTTCTTC. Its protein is CASSPIAEGSSYNEQFF.